Each of the 28 T cell receptor beta chains below was sequenced from the same sample in a study of blood T cell repertoires in COVID-19. Profiled with immunoSEQ multiplex PCR; TCRdb holds only in-frame clones, not every one. Among over 250,000 clones listed, 88% were seen once. The sequencing input was peripheral blood. Receptor source: a woman aged 25 to 39 with acute or convalescent COVID-19.

The CDR3 region is CASSVKGLPNTGELFF. The CDR3 bases are TGTGCCAGCAGCGTAAAAGGACTACCGAACACCGGGGAGCTGTTTTTT. This chain uses TRBV9 with TRBJ2-2; D is possibly TRBD2 (6 bases). Trimming stripped 1 base from V and 0 bases from J, with 10 bases between. The CDR3 consists of 16 residues. The germline CDR1 and CDR2 sequences are SGDLS and YYNGEE. Full variable domain (rest looked up from reference TRBV9 and TRBJ2-2): DSGVTQTPKHLITATGQRVTLRCSPRSGDLSVYWYQQSLDQGLQFLIQYYNGEERAKGNILERFSAQQFPDLHSELNLSSLELGDSALYFCASSVKGLPNTGELFFGEGSRLTVL.

This chain uses TRBV19 with TRBJ2-2; 9 bases align to TRBD2. The V gene end was trimmed by 8 bases and the J gene end by 4 bases; junction bases not matched to a gene: 14. The CDR3 totals 17 residues. Germline CDR1 and CDR2: LNHDA and SQIVND (reference sequence). The CDR3 nucleotides are TGTGCCAGTCTTTCTCTGCGGGAGGGCCTGAGCACCGGGGAGCTGTTTTTT. This sequence encodes CASLSLREGLSTGELFF.

The chain carries TRBV6-2 or TRBV6-3 and TRBJ1-5; 9 bases are shared with TRBD1. J lost 3 bases, V lost 2 bases, and 5 bases had no gene match. Germline assignment: CDR1 MNHEY and CDR2 SVGEGT. This CDR3 region has 16 residues. CDR3: CASSYRTGDLNQPQHF. The CDR3 coding sequence is TGTGCCAGCAGTTACAGGACAGGGGACCTCAATCAGCCCCAGCATTTT.

The chain is built from TRBV11-3 and TRBJ2-3, with D possibly TRBD2 on 6 matching bases. Germline-derived CDR1 and CDR2 are SGHNT and YENEEA. CDR3 length equals 17 residues. V was cut by 1 base and J by 0 bases, with 14 bases left in between. In DNA, the CDR3 is TGTGCCAGCAGCTTAGTCACGGGAGCCGCTAGCACAGATACGCAGTATTTT. Its protein is CASSLVTGAASTDTQYF.

V gene TRBV3-1 (or the pseudogene TRBV3-2) combines with J gene TRBJ1-2; TRBD1 might be the D (5 bases). Looked up from germline, CDR1 is LGHDT and CDR2 is YNNKEL (reference sequence). V was cut by 4 bases and J by 8 bases, with 14 bases left in between. The CDR3 loop spans 13 amino acids. This chain's CDR3 is CASSPPVGGGYTF. CDR3 DNA sequence: TGTGCCAGCAGCCCCCCTGTGGGGGGGGGCTACACCTTC.

The rearrangement uses TRBV7-8 and TRBJ2-3; 13 bases align to TRBD2. CDR1 and CDR2 from the germline V gene are SGHVS and FQNEAQ. The V and J ends lost 1 base and 4 bases, in that order; junction bases with no gene match: 2. The CDR3 covers 16 residues. The CDR3 sequence: CASSLGTSGRSDTQYF. In nucleotides, the CDR3 is TGTGCCAGCAGCTTAGGGACTAGCGGGAGATCAGATACGCAGTATTTT.

This chain links TRBV2 with TRBJ2-1, with a tentative D call TRBD2 (5 bases). Germline V gene data show CDR1 as SNHLY and CDR2 as FYNNEI. Trimming left V 6 bases short and J 10 bases short, with 10 bases between. CDR3 length: 11 residues. In nucleotides, the CDR3 is TGTGCCAGCAGGAGGGAGCGGGAGCAGTTCTTC. Translating it yields CASRREREQFF.

This chain links TRBV19 with TRBJ2-7; 7 nucleotides align to TRBD1. The germline CDR1 and CDR2 sequences are LNHDA and SQIVND (reference sequence). V lost 5 bases and J lost 6; bases outside the gene matches: 13. CDR3 size: 15 residues. CDR3 sequence reads: CASSPREGARGEQYF. Written as DNA, the CDR3 is TGTGCCAGTAGTCCCCGTGAGGGGGCCAGGGGCGAGCAGTACTTC.

V gene TRBV7-8 combines with J gene TRBJ2-2, with 11 bases that match TRBD1. CDR3 length equals 15 residues. Germline lookup yields CDR1 SGHVS and CDR2 FQNEAQ. Losses at the gene ends were 5 bases for V and 5 bases for J; bases not matched to a gene: 4. CDR3 in DNA: TGTGCCAGCAGCCGGACAGGGGGCGAAACCGGGGAGCTGTTTTTT. Protein: CASSRTGGETGELFF.

CDR3 nucleotide sequence: TGTGCCAGCAGTTTAGTAGGGAGTCCGGGGGAGCAGTACTTC. Protein sequence: CASSLVGSPGEQYF. V and J are TRBV28 and TRBJ2-7; TRBD2 might be the D (5 bases). There are 14 residues in the CDR3. The germline V gene encodes CDR1 MDHEN and CDR2 SYDVKM. Trimming removed 2 bases at V and 7 bases at J, with 15 bases between. Drawing the rest from reference TRBV28 and TRBJ2-7, the complete variable domain is DVKVTQSSRYLVKRTGEKVFLECVQDMDHENMFWYRQDPGLGLRLIYFSYDVKMKEKGDIPEGYSVSREKKERFSLILESASTNQTSMYLCASSLVGSPGEQYFGPGTRLTVT.

This clone was seen once. The CDR3 is CAWSPRNTEAFF. The CDR3 nucleotides read TGTGCCTGGAGTCCCCGGAACACTGAAGCTTTCTTT. The chain recombines TRBV30 with TRBJ1-1, with D hard to call. The CDR3 covers 12 residues. The germline CDR1 and CDR2 sequences are GTSNPN and SVGIG (reference sequence). The V and J ends lost 2 bases and 1 base respectively, with 5 bases between them.

The chain links TRBV19 to TRBJ1-6; D might be TRBD1 (6 bases). The length of the CDR3 is 16 residues. V lost 3 bases and J lost 10, with 19 bases in between. The germline V gene has CDR1 LNHDA and CDR2 SQIVND (reference sequence). The CDR3 sequence is CASSMQARQGQSPLHF. The CDR3 nucleotides read TGTGCCAGTAGTATGCAGGCAAGGCAGGGGCAATCACCCCTCCACTTT.

The chain joins TRBV25-1 to TRBJ2-2; no reliable D call. Per germline, CDR1 MGHDK and CDR2 SYGVNS. The CDR3 covers 12 residues. Trimming left V 10 bases short and J 11 bases short, with 17 bases between. The CDR3 loop is CATAPNVGELFF. CDR3 in DNA: TGTGCCACCGCTCCAAATGTCGGTGAGCTGTTTTTT. Filled out from reference TRBV25-1 and TRBJ2-2, the complete variable domain reads EADIYQTPRYLVIGTGKKITLECSQTMGHDKMYWYQQDPGMELHLIHYSYGVNSTEKGDLSSESTVSRIRTEHFPLTLESARPSHTSQYLCATAPNVGELFFGEGSRLTVL.

The V gene is TRBV3-1 (or the pseudogene TRBV3-2), the J gene TRBJ2-1, with 7 nucleotides matching TRBD1. Unmatched junction bases numbered 7, after V lost 7 bases and J lost 4 bases. This CDR3 region has 14 residues. The germline V gene has CDR1 LGHDT and CDR2 YNNKEL (reference sequence). The CDR3 DNA is TGTGCCAGCAAACCAAGACAGGGATACAATGAGCAGTTCTTC. It encodes CASKPRQGYNEQFF.

J is TRBJ1-6 and V is TRBV23-1; no reliable D call. TRBV23-1 is an ORF, with its function uncertain. The V and J ends lost 4 bases and 12 bases respectively, with 7 bases between them. This CDR3 is built from 11 residues. The CDR3 loop reads CASSPHQPLHF. For the CDR3, the DNA is TGCGCCAGCAGTCCACACCAACCCCTCCACTTT.

In its sample, this clone was seen once. The chain combines TRBV7-9 with TRBJ2-3, with a weak D call TRBD2 (5 bases). The CDR3 loop spans 15 amino acids. Trimming removed 2 bases at V and 0 bases at J, with 9 bases between. CDR1 is SEHNR and CDR2 is FQNEAQ in the germline V gene (reference sequence). The CDR3 DNA reads as TGTGCCAGCAGCTTATTGGGCGGGAGCACAGATACGCAGTATTTT. Protein: CASSLLGGSTDTQYF.

The chain is built from TRBV9 and TRBJ2-1, with TRBD1 matching over 7 bases. With 0 bases clipped from V and 6 bases from J, the junction kept 9 bases outside the gene matches. This CDR3 has 16 residues. In germline, CDR1 is SGDLS, CDR2 YYNGEE. The CDR3 DNA is TGTGCCAGCAGCGTAGGGGCGGACAGGAGAAGCAATGAGCAGTTCTTC. It codes for CASSVGADRRSNEQFF.

As to this clone: A junction end diverges from the germline sequence, so it may reflect a read error. The chain uses TRBV19 and TRBJ1-2; perhaps TRBD1 as D (5 bases). Germline values: CDR1 LNHDA, CDR2 SQIVND (reference sequence). The CDR3 runs 15 residues. CDR3: CASSPGGTWGYGHTF. In DNA, the CDR3 is TGTGCCAGTAGTCCCGGTGGGACTTGGGGCTATGGCCACACCTTC.

The chain employs TRBV19 and TRBJ1-5; 7 bases agree with TRBD1. With V trimmed by 8 bases and J by 2 bases, 15 bases remained unmatched. Looked up from germline, CDR1 is LNHDA and CDR2 is SQIVND (reference sequence). The CDR3 is 17 residues long. The CDR3 sequence: CASGTGVSRTRNQPQHF. The CDR3, as DNA: TGTGCCAGTGGAACAGGGGTTTCGCGTACCCGCAATCAGCCCCAGCATTTT.

This sequence joins TRBV29-1 and TRBJ2-7; 10 bases match TRBD1. This CDR3 has 13 residues. J gave up 4 bases and V 2 bases, and 2 bases lay outside the gene matches. Germline V gene sequence: CDR1 SQVTM, CDR2 ANQGSEA. This CDR3 is CSVEKDRGYEQYF. The CDR3 DNA is TGCAGCGTTGAAAAGGACAGGGGGTACGAGCAGTACTTC.

J is TRBJ2-2 and V is TRBV3-1 (or the pseudogene TRBV3-2), with TRBD2 matching 7 bases. This CDR3 is built from 16 residues. Germline V gene lookup returns CDR1 LGHDT and CDR2 YNNKEL (reference sequence). The J segment lost 4 bases and the V segment lost 0 bases, leaving 5 bases of the junction unmatched. CDR3 sequence (DNA): TGTGCCAGCAGCCAAGAGGGAGGGTTGGGCACCGGGGAGCTGTTTTTT. It encodes CASSQEGGLGTGELFF.

This clone was seen a handful of times. The chain uses TRBV30 and TRBJ1-1, with 9 bases that match TRBD1. This CDR3 region has 14 residues. V trimming: 8 bases; J trimming: 0 bases; junction bases outside the gene matches: 7. Germline V gene sequence: CDR1 GTSNPN, CDR2 SVGIG (reference sequence). The CDR3 DNA reads as TGTGCCACGTGGACAGGGGACATGAACACTGAAGCTTTCTTT. Encoded protein: CATWTGDMNTEAFF.

V and J are TRBV12-5 and TRBJ2-1, with 10 positions matching TRBD2. V lost 5 bases, J lost 4 bases, and 8 bases stayed unmatched. From germline, CDR1 is LGHNT and CDR2 FRNRAP. The CDR3 has 16 residues. This CDR3 reads CASGPLAGGAYNEQFF. The CDR3 nucleotides are TGTGCTAGTGGTCCGTTAGCGGGAGGTGCTTACAATGAGCAGTTCTTC.

The rearrangement links TRBV19 to TRBJ1-2; TRBD1 matches at 7 bases. The CDR3 consists of 13 residues. Germline lookup yields CDR1 LNHDA and CDR2 SQIVND (reference sequence). The trim removed 3 bases at V and 4 bases at J, leaving 2 bases unmatched. The CDR3 DNA is TGTGCCAGTAGTATCCGGGACAGCTATGGCTACACCTTC. This sequence encodes CASSIRDSYGYTF.

This chain links TRBV19 with TRBJ2-7; 8 nucleotides match TRBD2. The V gene's germline CDR1 is LNHDA and CDR2 SQIVND (reference sequence). V gave up 2 bases and J gave up 4 bases; unmatched junction bases: 10. This CDR3 region has 16 residues. DNA of the CDR3: TGTGCCAGTAGTATAAATCTCGGGACTAGAATTTACGAGCAGTACTTC. It encodes CASSINLGTRIYEQYF.

The rearrangement links TRBV7-8 to TRBJ2-7; D might be TRBD2 (6 bases). This CDR3 has 16 residues. Trimming removed 3 bases at V and 1 base at J, with 16 bases between. Germline CDR1 SGHVS, CDR2 FQNEAQ. CDR3 DNA: TGTGCCAGCAGCTTTCTGTTAAGCGGGCTATCCTACGAGCAGTACTTC. This translates into CASSFLLSGLSYEQYF.

This sequence joins TRBV5-6 and TRBJ1-2; TRBD1 matches at 7 bases. The ends lost 4 bases at V and 8 bases at J; junction bases unmatched: 8. The CDR3 extends over 13 amino acids. Germline CDR1 SGHDT, CDR2 YYEEEE. The CDR3 spells CASSKTGFFGYTF. The CDR3 coding sequence is TGTGCCAGCAGCAAGACAGGGTTTTTCGGCTACACCTTC.

CDR3 protein: CASSQMGLRHEQYF. CDR3 bases: TGTGCCAGCAGCCAAATGGGACTACGCCACGAGCAGTACTTC. The chain uses TRBV3-1 (or the pseudogene TRBV3-2) and TRBJ2-7; the match to TRBD2 covers 7 bases. CDR1 is LGHDT, CDR2 YNNKEL, per germline (reference sequence). Trimming cost V 2 bases and J 5 bases; bases outside gene matches: 6. This CDR3 contains 14 residues.